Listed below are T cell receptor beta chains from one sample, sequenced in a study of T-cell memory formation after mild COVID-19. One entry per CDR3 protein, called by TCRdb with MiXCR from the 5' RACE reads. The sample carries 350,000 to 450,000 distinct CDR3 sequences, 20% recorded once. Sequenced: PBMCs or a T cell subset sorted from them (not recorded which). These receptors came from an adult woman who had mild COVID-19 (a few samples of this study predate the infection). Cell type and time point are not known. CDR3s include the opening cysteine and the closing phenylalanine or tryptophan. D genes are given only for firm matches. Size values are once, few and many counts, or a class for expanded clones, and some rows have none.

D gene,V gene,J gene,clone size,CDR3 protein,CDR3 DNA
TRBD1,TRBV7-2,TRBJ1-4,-,CASSFWTGGHEKLFF,TGTGCCAGCAGCTTCTGGACAGGGGGCCATGAAAAACTGTTTTTT
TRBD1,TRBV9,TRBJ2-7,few,CASSVAATGSYEQYF,TGTGCCAGCAGCGTAGCCGCGACAGGGAGCTACGAGCAGTACTTC
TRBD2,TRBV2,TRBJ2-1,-,CASSGPPAGDTDF,TGTGCCAGCAGTGGCCCCCCTGCGGGAGATACCGACTTC
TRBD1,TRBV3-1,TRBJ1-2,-,CASGTAVSLLNYGYTF,TGTGCCAGCGGGACAGCGGTTTCACTTCTTAACTATGGCTACACCTTC
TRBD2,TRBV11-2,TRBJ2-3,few,CASQPGLRDTQYF,TGTGCCAGCCAACCGGGACTAAGAGATACGCAGTATTTT
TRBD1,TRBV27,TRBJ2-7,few,CASSFSGGENQYEQYF,TGTGCCAGCAGTTTTTCAGGGGGCGAAAATCAATACGAGCAGTACTTC
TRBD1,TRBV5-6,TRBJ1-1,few,CASSLWFGTGGRTNTEAFF,TGTGCCAGCAGCTTGTGGTTCGGGACAGGGGGGCGAACTAACACTGAAGCTTTCTTT
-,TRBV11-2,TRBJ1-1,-,CASSLEFSAGRGNTEAFF,TGTGCCAGCAGCTTAGAGTTTTCGGCAGGTCGGGGGAACACTGAAGCTTTCTTT
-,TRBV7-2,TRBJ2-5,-,CASSVTWGSVSGETQYF,TGTGCCAGCAGCGTCACGTGGGGGAGTGTTTCCGGGGAGACCCAGTACTTC
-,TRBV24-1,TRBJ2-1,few,CATSESLRDYNEQFF,TGTGCCACCAGTGAGTCTTTGCGGGATTACAATGAGCAGTTCTTC
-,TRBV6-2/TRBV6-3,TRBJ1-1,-,CASSHRALMNTEAFF,TGTGCCAGCAGTCACAGGGCCCTCATGAACACTGAAGCTTTCTTT
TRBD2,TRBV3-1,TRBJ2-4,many,CASSRGTSGGVAKNIQYF,TGTGCCAGCAGCCGTGGGACTAGCGGGGGGGTAGCCAAAAACATTCAGTACTTC
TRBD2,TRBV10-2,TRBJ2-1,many,CASKSSGGVEQFF,TGCGCCAGCAAGTCTAGCGGGGGTGTTGAGCAGTTCTTC
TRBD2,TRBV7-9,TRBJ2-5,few,CASSLKSGRAVKTQYF,TGTGCCAGCAGCTTAAAGAGCGGGAGGGCCGTGAAGACCCAGTACTTC
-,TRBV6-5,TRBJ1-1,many,CASSYGDTEAFF,TGTGCCAGCAGTTACGGGGACACTGAAGCTTTCTTT
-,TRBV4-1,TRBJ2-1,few,CASSQGPGAYNEQFF,TGCGCCAGCAGCCAAGGTCCAGGGGCGTACAATGAGCAGTTCTTC
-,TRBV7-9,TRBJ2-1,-,CASSYRTPTYNEQFF,TGTGCCAGCAGCTATCGGACACCAACTTACAATGAGCAGTTCTTC
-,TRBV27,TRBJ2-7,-,CASSTFGGYEQYF,TGTGCCAGCAGCACCTTCGGGGGCTACGAGCAGTACTTC
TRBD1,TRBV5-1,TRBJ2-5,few,CASSSPGQGVLAWKTQYF,TGCGCCAGCAGCTCCCCGGGACAGGGCGTTCTAGCTTGGAAGACCCAGTACTTC
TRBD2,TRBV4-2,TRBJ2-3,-,CASSEGGTSRSSTDTQYF,TGTGCCAGCAGCGAAGGAGGGACTAGCCGTTCTAGCACAGATACGCAGTATTTT
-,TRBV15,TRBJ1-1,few,CATSIGRVGNTEAFF,TGTGCCACCAGCATCGGGAGGGTCGGGAACACTGAAGCTTTCTTT
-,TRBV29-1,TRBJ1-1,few,CSVDRGAKTHEAFF,TGCAGCGTTGATCGGGGGGCGAAGACTCATGAAGCTTTCTTT
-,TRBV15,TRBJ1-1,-,CATSRDGTPEAFF,TGTGCCACCAGCAGAGACGGGACACCTGAAGCTTTCTTT
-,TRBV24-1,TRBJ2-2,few,CATSTPNTGELFF,TGTGCCACCTCTACACCGAACACCGGGGAGCTGTTTTTT
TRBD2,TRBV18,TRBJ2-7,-,CASSPGLADEQYF,TGTGCCAGCTCACCCGGACTAGCGGACGAGCAGTACTTC
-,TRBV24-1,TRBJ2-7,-,CATSGGNEQYF,TGTGCCACCAGTGGAGGAAACGAGCAGTACTTC
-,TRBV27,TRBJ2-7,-,CAPFEPAPHEQYF,TGTGCCCCCTTCGAGCCAGCTCCCCACGAGCAGTACTTC
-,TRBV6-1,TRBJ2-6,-,CASSEPPAYSSGANVLTF,TGTGCCAGCAGTGAACCCCCAGCCTACAGCTCTGGGGCCAACGTCCTGACTTTC
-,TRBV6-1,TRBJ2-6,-,CASSVDGPGGANVLTF,TGTGCCAGCAGTGTAGACGGTCCGGGGGGGGCCAACGTCCTGACTTTC
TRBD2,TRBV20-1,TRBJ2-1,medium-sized,CSARESGRGNEQFF,TGCAGTGCTAGAGAAAGCGGGAGGGGAAATGAGCAGTTCTTC
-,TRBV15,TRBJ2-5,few,CATSRPRTAQETQYF,TGTGCCACCAGCAGACCGAGGACAGCCCAAGAGACCCAGTACTTC
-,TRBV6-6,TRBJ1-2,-,CASEGMGGENYGYTF,TGTGCCAGCGAGGGGATGGGGGGAGAAAACTATGGCTACACCTTC
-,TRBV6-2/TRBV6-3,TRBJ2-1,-,CASSYGQTFYNEQFF,TGTGCCAGCAGTTACGGGCAGACTTTCTACAATGAGCAGTTCTTC
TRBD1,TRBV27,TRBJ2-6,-,CASTRTGLFFSSGANVLTF,TGTGCCAGCACTCGGACAGGATTATTCTTTTCTTCTGGGGCCAACGTCCTGACTTTC
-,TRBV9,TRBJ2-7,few,CASSVAQGAHEQYF,TGTGCCAGCAGCGTAGCACAGGGTGCCCACGAGCAGTACTTC
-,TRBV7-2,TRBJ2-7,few,CASSHPLKYEQYF,TGTGCCAGCAGCCACCCACTTAAATACGAGCAGTACTTC
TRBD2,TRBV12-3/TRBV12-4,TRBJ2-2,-,CASKSSGGDTGELFF,TGTGCCAGTAAAAGTAGCGGGGGGGACACCGGGGAGCTGTTTTTT
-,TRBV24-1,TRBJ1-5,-,CATSDQGINQPQHF,TGTGCCACCAGTGACCAGGGAATCAATCAGCCCCAGCATTTT
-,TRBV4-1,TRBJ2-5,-,CASSQQAGSQETQYF,TGCGCCAGCAGCCAACAAGCCGGGAGTCAAGAGACCCAGTACTTC
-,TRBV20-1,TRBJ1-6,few,CSASPSVGSGSPLHF,TGCAGTGCTAGCCCCAGTGTGGGTTCGGGTTCACCCCTCCACTTT
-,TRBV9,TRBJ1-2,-,CASSAGRSNYGYTF,TGTGCCTCCTCAGCGGGGAGGAGCAACTATGGCTACACCTTC
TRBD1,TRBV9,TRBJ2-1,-,CASTSTTGGNEQFF,TGTGCCAGCACCTCAACGACAGGGGGGAATGAGCAGTTCTTC
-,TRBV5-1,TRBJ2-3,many,CASSLGHRDRKADTQYF,TGCGCCAGCAGCTTGGGCCACAGGGACCGTAAAGCAGATACGCAGTATTTT
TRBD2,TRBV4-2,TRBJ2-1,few,CASSQVASGTYNEQFF,TGTGCCAGCAGCCAAGTGGCCAGCGGGACCTACAATGAGCAGTTCTTC
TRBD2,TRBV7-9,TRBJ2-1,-,CASSPQVSPGLAGGRGEQFF,TGTGCCAGCAGCCCCCAGGTATCCCCGGGACTAGCGGGGGGGCGAGGTGAGCAGTTCTTC
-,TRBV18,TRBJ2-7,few,CASRTAPGADYEQYF,TGTGCCAGCAGAACAGCCCCGGGAGCCGACTACGAGCAGTACTTC
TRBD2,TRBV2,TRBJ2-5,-,CASSEAIAGVRETQYF,TGTGCCAGCAGTGAAGCCATAGCGGGAGTCCGAGAGACCCAGTACTTC
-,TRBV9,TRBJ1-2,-,CASSSRTDRHGYTF,TGTGCCAGCAGCTCGCGGACAGATAGACATGGCTACACCTTC
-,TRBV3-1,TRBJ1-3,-,CASSPGLWQGSGNTIYF,TGTGCCAGCAGCCCAGGATTGTGGCAGGGCTCTGGAAACACCATATATTTT
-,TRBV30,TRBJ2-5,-,CAWSLQETQYF,TGTGCCTGGAGCCTACAAGAGACCCAGTACTTC
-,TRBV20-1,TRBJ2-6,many,CSARVSIITGANVLTF,TGCAGTGCTAGAGTTTCCATCATCACTGGGGCCAACGTCCTGACTTTC
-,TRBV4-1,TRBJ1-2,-,CASSQFPVEAGVYGYTF,TGCGCCAGCAGCCAATTCCCTGTGGAGGCAGGGGTCTATGGCTACACCTTC
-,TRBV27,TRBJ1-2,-,CASSFGLNYGYTF,TGTGCCAGCAGTTTCGGCTTGAACTATGGCTACACCTTC